The 24 T cell receptor beta chains listed next were all sequenced from one sample in a study of regulatory T cells in long-lasting Graves disease. Described time point: newly diagnosed GD, antithyroid drugs for less than 3 months. From RNA extracted from PBMCs, the TCR library was made. Building of the TCR beta libraries involved iRepertoire HTBI primers and Arm-PCR of CDR3 regions. A single record per CDR3 protein comes from TCRdb applying MiXCR to the multiplex PCR reads. The table has around 250,000 distinct CDR3 sequences, roughly 21% seen once. This sample comprised peripheral blood mononuclear cells (PBMCs), obtained at new diagnosis, from a patient treated with antithyroid drugs. The receptor set was obtained from a female donor with Graves disease.

This clonotype was counted between two and nine times. This rearrangement joins TRBV4-1 to TRBJ2-1, with D possibly TRBD1 on 5 matching bases. The CDR3 contains 16 residues. Trimming took 0 bases from V and 6 from J, leaving 15 bases between them. Germline V CDR1 and CDR2: MGHRA, YSYEKL. The chain's CDR3 is CASSQDGWPQGNEQFF. CDR3 sequence (DNA): TGCGCCAGCAGCCAAGATGGGTGGCCGCAGGGCAATGAGCAGTTCTTC.

This clonotype was found many times. The V and J genes are TRBV20-1 and TRBJ1-1; tentative D call: TRBD1 (5 bases). The CDR3 extends over 14 amino acids. V dropped 1 base and J dropped 5 bases, with 14 bases sitting between them. Germline CDR1 reads DFQATT; CDR2 reads SNEGSKA (reference sequence). CDR3 DNA sequence: TGCAGTGCTAGAGGGGGGGTAATTGAGACTGAAGCTTTCTTT. Protein product: CSARGGVIETEAFF.

Ten or more counts support this clonotype. The CDR3 nucleotides are TGTGCCAGCGCGACTAGCGGAACCTACGAGCAGTACTTC. Its protein product is CASATSGTYEQYF. The rearrangement links TRBV12-3 or TRBV12-4 to TRBJ2-7; 9 nucleotides line up with TRBD2. The CDR3 loop spans 13 amino acids. The V segment lost 8 bases and the J segment 2 bases; nucleotides outside the gene matches: 4.

The genes are TRBV2 and TRBJ2-5, with 8 bases aligning to TRBD1. CDR1 and CDR2 from the germline V gene are SNHLY and FYNNEI. This CDR3 contains 16 residues. V lost 0 bases to trimming and J lost 5 bases; unmatched junction nucleotides: 8. CDR3 protein: CASSEARAGGGETQYF. For the CDR3, the DNA is TGTGCCAGCAGTGAAGCGAGGGCAGGGGGCGGGGAGACCCAGTACTTC.

This chain connects TRBV6-2 or TRBV6-3 to TRBJ2-2, with D unresolved. CDR3 length: 14 residues. Germline CDR1 is MNHEY and CDR2 is SVGEGT. Trimming took off 3 bases at V and 5 bases at J, with 10 bases between the two ends. Here the CDR3 reads CASSYALGTGELFF. The CDR3 DNA reads as TGTGCCAGCAGTTATGCCCTAGGGACCGGGGAGCTGTTTTTT.

V and J are TRBV6-5 and TRBJ1-6; D may be TRBD1 (5 bases). Deletions cut 2 bases from V and 9 bases from J, with 8 bases between. Germline CDR1 is MNHEY and CDR2 is SVGAGI. This CDR3 is built from 13 residues. The CDR3 bases are TGTGCCAGCAGTTACGGTCAGGGTTCACCCCTCCACTTT. Translation: CASSYGQGSPLHF.

This clonotype was detected many times. The CDR3 here is CASSSEGGQPQHF. The CDR3 DNA reads TGTGCCAGCAGTTCGGAGGGCGGGCAGCCCCAGCATTTT. The gene calls are TRBV12-3 or TRBV12-4 and TRBJ1-5; D is unresolved. V dropped 4 bases and J dropped 7 bases, with 11 bases sitting between them. This CDR3 is built from 13 residues.

This clonotype was found many times. This chain connects TRBV7-2 to TRBJ2-5; 14 bases match TRBD2. Germline V gives CDR1 SGHTA, CDR2 FQGNSA. This CDR3 is 20 amino acids long. Trimming took 1 base from V and 5 from J; bases not matched to a gene: 15. The CDR3 spells CASSLVWGRLAGGPGETQYF. CDR3 sequence (DNA): TGTGCCAGCAGCTTAGTATGGGGCAGACTAGCGGGAGGGCCGGGGGAGACCCAGTACTTC.

Ten or more counts support this clonotype. The CDR3 here is CATAPGQSPEETQYF. The DNA for the CDR3 is TGTGCCACCGCTCCGGGACAGTCGCCCGAAGAGACCCAGTACTTC. V gene TRBV10-3 combines with J gene TRBJ2-5, with 7 positions matching TRBD1. The ends lost 10 bases at V and 3 bases at J; junction bases unmatched: 14. CDR1 ENHRY and CDR2 SYGVKD come from the germline V gene. This CDR3 comprises 15 residues.

This clonotype was observed many times. The V and J genes are TRBV7-3 and TRBJ1-3; D gene ambiguous. Germline loops: CDR1 SGHTA, CDR2 FQGTGA. CDR3 size: 11 residues. Deletions cut 9 bases from V and 5 bases from J, with 8 bases between. CDR3: CARDRRNTIYF. CDR3 coding DNA: TGTGCCAGGGACCGCCGAAACACCATATATTTT.

The genes are TRBV20-1 and TRBJ1-2; 11 bases are a match to TRBD1. The CDR3 covers 15 residues. V was clipped by 6 bases and J by 7 bases; unmatched bases: 13. CDR1 DFQATT and CDR2 SNEGSKA come from the germline V gene (reference sequence). CDR3 region: CSAPKPGTGGAGYTF. For the CDR3, the DNA is TGCAGTGCCCCTAAGCCGGGGACAGGGGGGGCTGGCTACACCTTC.

This clonotype appeared many times. This sequence joins TRBV9 and TRBJ2-1; 8 bases match TRBD2. Germline-derived CDR1 and CDR2 are SGDLS and YYNGEE. The CDR3 loop spans 16 amino acids. J gave up 7 bases and V 0 bases, and 9 bases lay outside the gene matches. The CDR3 coding sequence is TGTGCCAGCAGCGTAGGGAAGGCGGGGGGAAGGAATGAGCAGTTCTTC. This translates into CASSVGKAGGRNEQFF.

The rearrangement links TRBV27 to TRBJ2-6; TRBD1 matches 7 bases. V shed 6 bases and J 1 base; nucleotides not matched to a gene: 12. Germline values: CDR1 MNHEY, CDR2 SMNVEV (reference sequence). CDR3 size: 18 residues. The chain's CDR3 is CASRLQGQRLSGANVLTF. In nucleotides, the CDR3 is TGTGCCAGCAGGTTGCAGGGACAGAGGCTGTCTGGGGCCAACGTCCTGACTTTC. The full variable domain, its missing parts supplied by reference TRBV27 and TRBJ2-6, is EAQVTQNPRYLITVTGKKLTVTCSQNMNHEYMSWYRQDPGLGLRQIYYSMNVEVTDKGDVPEGYKVSRKEKRNFPLILESPSPNQTSLYFCASRLQGQRLSGANVLTFGAGSRLTVL.

This clonotype was recorded at least ten times. This chain uses TRBV18 with TRBJ2-7; a possible D gene is TRBD2 (6 bases). CDR1 is KGHSH and CDR2 is LQKENI in the germline V gene. This CDR3 is 13 amino acids long. The V and J ends lost 5 bases and 6 bases respectively, with 14 bases between them. In DNA form, the CDR3 reads TGTGCCAGCTCATTCGGGACTGTGGGCGAGCAGTACTTC. It yields the protein CASSFGTVGEQYF.

The rearrangement joins TRBV7-7 to TRBJ2-2, with D perhaps given as TRBD1 or TRBD2 (5 bases each). The CDR3 is 20 amino acids. V was trimmed by 6 bases and J by 4 bases, leaving 30 bases between them. Germline values: CDR1 SSHAT, CDR2 FNYEAQ (reference sequence). The CDR3 nucleotides are TGTGCCAGCAGTCGACCGCCGAGGGGCGAGGCCCAGGAGACCACCGGGGAGCTGTTTTTT. Residues: CASSRPPRGEAQETTGELFF.

The chain joins TRBV5-4 to TRBJ2-7; the D gene is possibly TRBD2 (5 bases). Germline V gives CDR1 SGHNT, CDR2 YYREEE (reference sequence). The V end lost 4 bases, the J end lost 0 bases, and 17 bases lay between the germline ends. The CDR3 spans 16 residues. The CDR3 is CASSLMEAVLSYEQYF. The CDR3 nucleotides read TGTGCCAGCAGCCTTATGGAGGCCGTTCTCTCCTACGAGCAGTACTTC.

This clonotype was detected many times. The V and J genes are TRBV2 and TRBJ2-5; 8 bases agree with TRBD2. Germline CDR1 SNHLY, CDR2 FYNNEI. The CDR3 loop spans 13 amino acids. Losses at the gene ends were 6 bases for V and 5 bases for J; bases not matched to a gene: 5. Written as DNA, the CDR3 is TGTGCCAGCAGGAGCGGGAGTGGTGAGACCCAGTACTTC. Its translation: CASRSGSGETQYF.

The sample holds many counts of this clonotype. This chain joins TRBV20-1 and TRBJ2-4; 9 nucleotides match TRBD1. The trim removed 6 bases at V and 1 base at J, leaving 13 bases unmatched. CDR1 DFQATT and CDR2 SNEGSKA come from the germline V gene (reference sequence). The length of the CDR3 is 17 residues. CDR3 amino acids: CSASPGTGIGAKNIQYF. CDR3 coding DNA: TGCAGTGCGAGTCCCGGGACAGGGATCGGGGCCAAAAACATTCAGTACTTC.

This clonotype was counted ten times or more. V usage is TRBV6-2 or TRBV6-3 and J usage is TRBJ1-5, with D unclear. This CDR3 has 14 amino acids. Trimming removed 5 bases from V and 2 bases from J, with 10 bases in between. The germline V gene has CDR1 MNHEY and CDR2 SVGEGT. DNA of the CDR3: TGTGCCAGCAGTGTATCCGGCGGCAATCAGCCCCAGCATTTT. Residues: CASSVSGGNQPQHF.

This clonotype was recorded many times. V and J are TRBV20-1 and TRBJ2-3; TRBD2 agrees at 9 bases. Trimming cost V 6 bases and J 6 bases; bases outside gene matches: 10. CDR1 is DFQATT, CDR2 SNEGSKA, per germline (reference sequence). This CDR3 is 14 amino acids long. The CDR3 DNA is TGCAGTGCCAAGCGGGAGGCCTCGGCGGATACGCAGTATTTT. This codes for CSAKREASADTQYF.

This clonotype has a count of ten or more. CDR3 nucleotides: TGTGCCAGCAGCTGGACTAGCGGGGGCCCGGGGGTTGCCGGCAGTAATGAGCAGTTCTTC. This sequence encodes CASSWTSGGPGVAGSNEQFF. V is TRBV11-2 and J is TRBJ2-1, with 13 positions matching TRBD2. CDR3 size: 20 residues. The trim removed 4 bases at V and 7 bases at J, leaving 19 bases unmatched. Germline V gene data show CDR1 as SGHAT and CDR2 as FQNNGV.

In its sample, this clonotype was seen many times. This rearrangement joins TRBV11-2 to TRBJ2-2; 8 nucleotides match TRBD2. The trim removed 2 bases at V and 0 bases at J, leaving 2 bases unmatched. CDR1 and CDR2 from the germline V gene are SGHAT and FQNNGV. This CDR3 spans 16 amino acids. The CDR3 protein is CASSLTSGANTGELFF. DNA for the CDR3: TGTGCCAGCAGCTTAACTAGCGGAGCGAACACCGGGGAGCTGTTTTTT.

The J gene is TRBJ2-5, the V gene TRBV27; no definite D call. The CDR3 runs to 13 residues. Trimming shortened V by 2 bases and J by 5 bases, and 9 bases separated the two germline ends. Germline assignment: CDR1 MNHEY and CDR2 SMNVEV (reference sequence). DNA of the CDR3: TGTGCCAGCAGTTTAGTTAAATCGGAGACCCAGTACTTC. Encoded protein: CASSLVKSETQYF.

This clonotype was counted ten times or more. J is TRBJ1-2 and V is TRBV7-3; TRBD1 is a possible D gene (6 bases). The length of the CDR3 is 15 residues. From germline, CDR1 is SGHTA and CDR2 FQGTGA. Deletions cut 0 bases from V and 6 bases from J, with 14 bases between. The CDR3 bases are TGTGCCAGCAGCTTAACTGCGGGGAAGGGGGATGGCTACACCTTC. Protein product: CASSLTAGKGDGYTF.